The 2 T cell receptor beta chains reported below all come from one sample, sequenced in a study of T cell changes during pregnancy in multiple sclerosis. Profiling relied on immunoSEQ multiplex PCR, and the TCRdb table lists in-frame clones only, not all of them. Among about 79,000 clones listed, about nine tenths were seen once. The sequences come from CD4+ T cells from peripheral blood mononuclear cells, collected in the second trimester of pregnancy. The receptors here all came from a female donor with multiple sclerosis, enrolled in a pregnancy study.

The chain couples TRBV28 to TRBJ1-5, with TRBD1 matching over 9 bases. Germline V gives CDR1 MDHEN, CDR2 SYDVKM. The CDR3 sequence is 18 residues long. V lost 6 bases, J lost 0 bases, and 12 bases stayed unmatched. The CDR3 bases are TGTGCCAGCAGGAGATCTGGACAGGGGAGGGATAGCAATCAGCCCCAGCATTTT. Its translation: CASRRSGQGRDSNQPQHF.

With regard to this clone: Other DNA sequences in the sample encode the same CDR3. The chain combines TRBV11-3 with TRBJ2-1, with 12 positions matching TRBD2. Per germline, CDR1 SGHNT and CDR2 YENEEA. V trimming: 1 base; J trimming: 4 bases; junction bases outside the gene matches: 2. This CDR3 has 16 amino acids. The CDR3 reads CASSLALAGGYNEQFF. The CDR3 coding sequence is TGTGCCAGCAGCTTAGCACTAGCGGGAGGATACAATGAGCAGTTCTTC.